This T cell receptor beta chain emerged from a study of identifying expanded T cells in peripheral blood. Collection occurred without any documented infections or immune events in donors. Details on this clone: What it recognizes is unknown.

The data were produced by immunoSEQ multiplex PCR, yet TCRdb's version contains in-frame clones alone and is incomplete. The table lists some 93,000 clones, roughly 86% of them singletons. Study conclusions and caveats: Approximately 1.1 clones differed between technical replicates, versus approximately 17 and 20 over time.

The specimen was blood. This TCR derives from a person between 18 and 75 years old in good health.

CDR3 amino acids: CAIQGGNTIYF. The CDR3 DNA sequence: TGTGCCATCCAAGGGGGAAACACCATATATTTT. V and J are TRBV10-3 and TRBJ1-3; D is uncertain. V was pared by 8 bases and J by 4 bases, with 6 bases between. The germline V gene has CDR1 ENHRY and CDR2 SYGVKD. This CDR3 has 11 amino acids.